This T cell receptor beta chain was observed in a study of T cells in Graves' hyperthyroidism and ophthalmopathy. General study findings and limits: A median about 6 months before onset, the model predicted ophthalmopathy. The blood repertoire included most of the expanded thyroid clonotypes above 0.001.

This clonotype showed up many times. The antigen remains unidentified. The germline V gene encodes CDR1 MNHNS and CDR2 SASEGT. V lost 3 bases, J lost 1 base, and 9 bases lay in between. The CDR3 runs to 14 residues. Pregnant or lactating patients were excluded, as were those with uncontrolled infection or other autoimmune disease. Clinical symptoms, serum thyroxine and TRAb, thyroid ultrasound and orbital computed tomography together formed the diagnostic basis. From RNA transcripts, TCR beta CDR3 regions were amplified. First-round RT-PCR targeting the TCR CDR3 was performed with the HTBI primer set. TCRdb used MiXCR to reprocess the multiplex PCR reads, holding one entry per CDR3 protein. The sample has roughly 570,000 distinct CDR3 sequences, 46% seen once.

The receptor comes from an adult woman with Graves' disease, either hyperthyroidism or ophthalmopathy (not recorded which). The sample comprised peripheral blood or thyroid tissue (not recorded which). J is TRBJ2-5 and V is TRBV6-1; no clear D. The CDR3 here is CASSEAWTQETQYF. CDR3 nucleotide sequence: TGTGCCAGCAGTGAGGCCTGGACCCAAGAGACCCAGTACTTC.